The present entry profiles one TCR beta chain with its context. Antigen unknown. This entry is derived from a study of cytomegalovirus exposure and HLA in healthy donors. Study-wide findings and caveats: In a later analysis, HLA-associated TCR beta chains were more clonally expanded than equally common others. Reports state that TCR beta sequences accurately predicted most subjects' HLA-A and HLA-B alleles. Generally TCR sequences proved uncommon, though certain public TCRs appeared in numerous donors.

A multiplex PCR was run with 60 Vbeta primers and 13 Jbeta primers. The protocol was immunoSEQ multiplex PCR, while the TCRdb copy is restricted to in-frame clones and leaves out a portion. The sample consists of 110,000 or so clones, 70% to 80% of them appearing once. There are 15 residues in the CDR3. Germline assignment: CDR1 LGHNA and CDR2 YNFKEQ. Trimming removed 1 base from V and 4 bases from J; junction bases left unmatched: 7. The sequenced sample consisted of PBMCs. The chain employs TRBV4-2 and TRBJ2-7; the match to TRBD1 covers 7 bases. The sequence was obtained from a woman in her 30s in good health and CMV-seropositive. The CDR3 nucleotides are TGTGCCAGCAGCCAAGTTTTGGGACAGAAATACGAGCAGTACTTC. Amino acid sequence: CASSQVLGQKYEQYF.